The clone carrying this TCR beta chain was counted only a few times. Its antigen remains unknown. The same CDR3 also results from other DNA sequences found in this sample. Germline V gene sequence: CDR1 SEHNR, CDR2 FQNEAQ (reference sequence). CDR3 length: 15 amino acids. V was pared by 6 bases and J by 0 bases, with 6 bases of the junction left unmatched. This sample is drawn from a study of cytomegalovirus exposure and HLA in healthy donors. About the study: Prior work identified 95 million to 120 million unique TCR beta sequences in about 179 million T cells.

Researchers ran the PCR with 60 Vbeta and 13 Jbeta primers. Using immunoSEQ multiplex PCR, the repertoire was profiled, and TCRdb retains in-frame clones only, with some absent. The table includes about 100,000 clones, 70% to 80% detected once. Healthy donors of bone marrow made up the group. Study-level results: In a later analysis, a missense DCLRE1C variant was linked to TCR beta V- and J-gene trimming. What a later analysis showed was that several of the most significant clusters appeared linked to common viral pathogens.

The sequence was collected from a man younger than 35 in good health and CMV-seronegative. J is TRBJ2-7 and V is TRBV7-9; 9 nucleotides match TRBD1. The source material was PBMCs. Here the CDR3 DNA reads TGTGCCAGCAGTTCACCGGGACAGGGCTCCTACGAGCAGTACTTC. Protein sequence: CASSSPGQGSYEQYF. Based on the CDR3 plus reference TRBV7-9 and TRBJ2-7, the full variable domain is DTGVSQNPRHKITKRGQNVTFRCDPISEHNRLYWYRQTLGQGPEFLTYFQNEAQLEKSRLLSDRFSAERPKGSFSTLEIQRTEQGDSAMYLCASSSPGQGSYEQYFGPGTRLTVT.